Each of the 19 T cell receptor beta chains below was sequenced from the same sample in a study of T-cell reconstitution after alpha-beta-depleted transplantation in children. Preparation of the TCRbeta library was carried out with unique molecular identifiers. MiXCR, run by TCRdb on the PCR reads, gives a single entry per CDR3 protein. The sample records 400,000 to 550,000 distinct CDR3 sequences, about 10% being singletons. The sample in question was PBMCs, obtained before TCRalphabeta/CD19-depleted stem cell transplant. All receptors come from a child aged 2-15 years with inherited bone marrow failure, due to receive a stem cell transplant.

V gene TRBV28 combines with J gene TRBJ2-7; 15 bases agree with TRBD2. With V trimmed by 4 bases and J by 1 base, 17 bases remained unmatched. Germline assignment: CDR1 MDHEN and CDR2 SYDVKM. This CDR3 spans 21 amino acids. CDR3 coding DNA: TGTGCCAGCAGTTCCTACCATTCCAGGACTAGCGGGAGGGCCGGGTCCTACGAGCAGTACTTC. Translating gives CASSSYHSRTSGRAGSYEQYF.

This clonotype was counted ten times or more. V gene TRBV6-2 or TRBV6-3 combines with J gene TRBJ2-1; D could derive from TRBD1 or TRBD2 (5 bases each). V gave up 3 bases and J gave up 1 base, with 13 bases separating them. Germline values: CDR1 MNHEY, CDR2 SVGEGT. This CDR3 has 16 amino acids. CDR3 in DNA: TGTGCCAGCAGTTATTCGCCGGGACGGTCCTACAATGAGCAGTTCTTC. It translates to CASSYSPGRSYNEQFF.

The rearrangement joins TRBV10-3 to TRBJ1-5; unclear D gene. The germline V gene encodes CDR1 ENHRY and CDR2 SYGVKD. The germline V and J ends were trimmed by 4 bases and 3 bases, with 7 bases remaining between them. The CDR3 is made up of 13 amino acids. This CDR3 is CAISAGFNQPQHF. CDR3 sequence (DNA): TGTGCCATCAGTGCGGGGTTCAATCAGCCCCAGCATTTT.

This sequence joins TRBV6-2 or TRBV6-3 and TRBJ2-1; possibly TRBD2 for D (6 bases). CDR3 length: 15 amino acids. From germline, CDR1 is MNHEY and CDR2 SVGEGT. The V end lost 6 bases, the J end lost 2 bases, and 14 bases lay between the germline ends. CDR3 sequence (DNA): TGTGCCAGCAGCCTTAGCGGAGTGGCCTACAATGAGCAGTTCTTC. The encoded protein is CASSLSGVAYNEQFF.

There are many counts of this clonotype. The chain couples TRBV5-1 to TRBJ1-5, with 9 nucleotides matching TRBD1. V lost 4 bases and J lost 3; bases outside the gene matches: 5. Germline loops: CDR1 SGHRS, CDR2 YFSETQ. The CDR3 is made up of 15 amino acids. CDR3 coding DNA: TGCGCCAGCAGCCCCGGGACAGGGTTCAATCAGCCCCAGCATTTT. It is translated as CASSPGTGFNQPQHF.

The table lists this clonotype with many counts. The chain employs TRBV11-1 and TRBJ2-1; 9 bases are shared with TRBD1. The J segment lost 2 bases and the V segment lost 2 bases, leaving 10 bases of the junction unmatched. CDR3 length: 18 residues. Germline V gene lookup returns CDR1 SGHAT and CDR2 FQDESV (reference sequence). CDR3 protein: CASSLRPSGTGTYNEQFF. The CDR3 DNA reads TGTGCCAGCAGCTTAAGGCCATCCGGGACAGGGACCTACAATGAGCAGTTCTTC.

This clonotype was detected only once. The chain carries TRBV7-2 and TRBJ2-1, with D perhaps matching TRBD1 or TRBD2 (5 bases each). Germline assignment: CDR1 SGHTA and CDR2 FQGNSA. There are 14 residues in the CDR3. V lost 6 bases and J lost 6, with 15 bases in between. CDR3 sequence reads: CASRPGPASNEQFF. In DNA form, the CDR3 reads TGTGCCAGCAGGCCGGGACCAGCGAGCAATGAGCAGTTCTTC. Drawing the rest from reference TRBV7-2 and TRBJ2-1, the complete variable domain is GAGVSQSPSNKVTEKGKDVELRCDPISGHTALYWYRQSLGQGLEFLIYFQGNSAPDKSGLPSDRFSAERTGGSVSTLTIQRTQQEDSAVYLCASRPGPASNEQFFGPGTRLTVL.

In this sample, this clonotype turned up many times. The CDR3 loop is CATSDWGGEGPQETQYF. As DNA, the CDR3 is TGTGCCACCAGTGATTGGGGCGGGGAGGGACCTCAAGAGACCCAGTACTTC. This rearrangement joins TRBV24-1 to TRBJ2-5; 7 bases line up with TRBD2. The CDR3 loop spans 17 amino acids. V shed 2 bases and J 2 bases; nucleotides not matched to a gene: 10. Germline CDR1 and CDR2: KGHDR and SFDVKD.

Of note for this clonotype: Just one base apart from a much larger clone, this may be a read error. V and J are TRBV7-9 and TRBJ2-5, with D perhaps assigned TRBD1 or TRBD2 (6 bases each). Per germline, CDR1 SEHNR and CDR2 FQNEAQ (reference sequence). This CDR3 comprises 15 residues. V was pared by 4 bases and J by 2 bases, with 14 bases between. Written as DNA, the CDR3 is TGTGCCAGCAGCTGGGGGCCTAGCGCGCAAGAGACCCAGTACTTC. Protein: CASSWGPSAQETQYF.

On this clonotype itself: This may stem from a read error, because a much larger clone lies one nucleotide away. The chain combines TRBV7-8 with TRBJ2-7; 8 nucleotides line up with TRBD2. Germline CDR1 and CDR2: SGHVS and FQNEAQ. The V segment lost 0 bases and the J segment 4 bases; nucleotides outside the gene matches: 11. This CDR3 region has 17 residues. CDR3 DNA: TGTGCCAGCAGCTTAGCGCGGGGACTAGTCGATGATTACGAGCAGTACTTC. It encodes CASSLARGLVDDYEQYF.

This clonotype was counted ten times or more. This chain connects TRBV7-9 to TRBJ1-2; D remains ambiguous. CDR1 is SEHNR, CDR2 FQNEAQ, per germline (reference sequence). The V end was cut by 4 bases, the J end by 2 bases, with 8 bases between. This CDR3 is built from 13 residues. CDR3 residues: CASSSRINYGYTF. The CDR3 DNA sequence: TGTGCCAGCAGCTCCCGGATAAACTATGGCTACACCTTC. Based on the CDR3 plus reference TRBV7-9 and TRBJ1-2, the full variable domain is DTGVSQNPRHKITKRGQNVTFRCDPISEHNRLYWYRQTLGQGPEFLTYFQNEAQLEKSRLLSDRFSAERPKGSFSTLEIQRTEQGDSAMYLCASSSRINYGYTFGSGTRLTVV.

This clonotype was seen many times. As DNA, the CDR3 is TGTGCCAGCAGTCGACTACTAGCGGGCTACGAGCAGTACTTC. This sequence encodes CASSRLLAGYEQYF. J is TRBJ2-7 and V is TRBV27; 9 bases fit TRBD2. Germline CDR1 reads MNHEY; CDR2 reads SMNVEV (reference sequence). The V and J ends lost 5 bases and 3 bases, in that order; junction bases with no gene match: 5. The CDR3 sequence is 14 residues long.

Turning to this clonotype: A read error may explain this, as a much larger clone is one base away. CDR3: CTSQSYQLDEQFF. Here the CDR3 DNA reads TGTACCAGCCAGTCATACCAGTTAGATGAGCAGTTCTTC. The chain has TRBV7-9 and TRBJ2-1; no reliable D call. This CDR3 comprises 13 residues. The V gene's germline CDR1 is SEHNR and CDR2 FQNEAQ (reference sequence).

In this sample, this clonotype turned up many times. J is TRBJ2-3 and V is TRBV27; D unresolved. CDR1 and CDR2 from the germline V gene are MNHEY and SMNVEV (reference sequence). Between the trimmed V and J ends, which lost 3 bases and 2 bases, there was a span of 6 bases. The CDR3 is made up of 13 amino acids. CDR3 in amino acids: CASSFQTTDTQYF. The CDR3 region has the DNA TGTGCCAGCAGTTTCCAAACCACAGATACGCAGTATTTT.

This clonotype was observed many times. The V call is TRBV12-3 or TRBV12-4, the J call TRBJ2-1; D could derive from TRBD1 or TRBD2 (5 bases each). V lost 3 bases to trimming and J lost 4 bases, with 13 bases between them. The CDR3 is 15 residues long. DNA for the CDR3: TGTGCCAGCAGTTTCCTTAACGGGACGTACAATGAGCAGTTCTTC. It is translated as CASSFLNGTYNEQFF.

As for this clonotype: This could be a read error, since a much larger clone is one nucleotide away. The chain has TRBV27 and TRBJ1-5; 7 bases line up with TRBD1. The germline CDR1 and CDR2 sequences are MNHEY and SMNVEV (reference sequence). The CDR3 loop spans 14 amino acids. The V gene end was trimmed by 7 bases and the J gene end by 6 bases; junction bases not matched to a gene: 9. The CDR3 DNA follows: TGTGCCAGCAATCTCCGACAGGGCAGTCAGCCCCAGCATTTT. Translated: CASNLRQGSQPQHF.

This clonotype occurred many times. The J gene is TRBJ1-4, the V gene TRBV24-1; D gene unclear. V was pared by 3 bases and J by 10 bases, with 11 bases between. The CDR3 extends over 13 amino acids. Germline V lookup: CDR1 KGHDR, CDR2 SFDVKD. Written as DNA, the CDR3 is TGTGCCACCAGTGATCCGACGGAGTTAAAACTGTTTTTT. This encodes CATSDPTELKLFF.

The table lists this clonotype with a count of one. The chain employs TRBV11-3 and TRBJ2-1, with 7 positions matching TRBD1. Germline V gene lookup returns CDR1 SGHNT and CDR2 YENEEA. CDR3 length: 13 amino acids. The V and J ends lost 1 base and 11 bases, in that order; junction bases with no gene match: 5. The CDR3 here is CASSLGRGSKQFF. In nucleotides, the CDR3 is TGTGCCAGCAGCTTAGGCAGGGGGAGTAAGCAGTTCTTC.

This clonotype was counted between two and nine times. The chain employs TRBV18 and TRBJ2-1; D is tentatively TRBD1 or TRBD2 (5 bases each). This CDR3 has 15 amino acids. Between the trimmed V and J ends, which lost 6 bases and 3 bases, there was a span of 15 bases. CDR1 is KGHSH, CDR2 LQKENI, per germline. CDR3 loop: CASSGGIGVYNEQFF. Here the CDR3 DNA reads TGTGCCAGCTCTGGGGGTATCGGGGTCTACAATGAGCAGTTCTTC.